This T cell receptor beta chain was recovered during a study of cytotoxic CD8 clonotypes in ibrutinib-treated CLL. In the study overall: Samples averaged about 260,000 productive templates and around 91,000 productive rearrangements.

Sequencing used immunoSEQ multiplex PCR; TCRdb keeps in-frame clones, though not all of them. In the table there are some 92,000 clones, roughly three quarters of which are singletons. This CDR3 comprises 12 residues. Germline V gene data show CDR1 as MNHNS and CDR2 as SASEGT. Trimming took 5 bases from V and 10 from J, leaving 12 bases between them. This specimen was PBMCs, taken after 24 months of ibrutinib treatment. The genes are TRBV6-1 and TRBJ2-1; maybe TRBD1 (5 bases). This clonotype was sampled from a human donor with chronic lymphocytic leukemia. The CDR3 loop reads CASSFTGDEQFF. The DNA for the CDR3 is TGTGCCAGCAGTTTCACAGGCGACGAGCAGTTCTTC.